The text below deals with one T cell receptor beta chain. Its antigen is currently unknown. This specimen comes from a study of response to subunit inactivated influenza vaccine. Each CDR3 protein is one row after TCRdb ran MiXCR on the RT-PCR reads. This table has about 480,000 distinct CDR3 sequences, over 25% appearing once. Trimming pared 0 bases from V and 6 bases from J, leaving 13 bases between. CDR3 length: 15 amino acids. Whole-study findings and limits: Every seasonal influenza vaccination brings in few new T cells, the authors suggested.

The TCR originated in a man aged 45 to 65 who received an inactivated influenza vaccine. The gene calls are TRBV12-3 or TRBV12-4 and TRBJ2-3; maybe TRBD2 (7 bases). The sample here was CD4+ T cells sorted from PBMCs, taken roughly 5 days after vaccination. CDR3 residues: CASSLAGGPMDTQYF. The CDR3 region has the DNA TGTGCCAGCAGTTTAGCGGGGGGGCCGATGGATACGCAGTATTTT.